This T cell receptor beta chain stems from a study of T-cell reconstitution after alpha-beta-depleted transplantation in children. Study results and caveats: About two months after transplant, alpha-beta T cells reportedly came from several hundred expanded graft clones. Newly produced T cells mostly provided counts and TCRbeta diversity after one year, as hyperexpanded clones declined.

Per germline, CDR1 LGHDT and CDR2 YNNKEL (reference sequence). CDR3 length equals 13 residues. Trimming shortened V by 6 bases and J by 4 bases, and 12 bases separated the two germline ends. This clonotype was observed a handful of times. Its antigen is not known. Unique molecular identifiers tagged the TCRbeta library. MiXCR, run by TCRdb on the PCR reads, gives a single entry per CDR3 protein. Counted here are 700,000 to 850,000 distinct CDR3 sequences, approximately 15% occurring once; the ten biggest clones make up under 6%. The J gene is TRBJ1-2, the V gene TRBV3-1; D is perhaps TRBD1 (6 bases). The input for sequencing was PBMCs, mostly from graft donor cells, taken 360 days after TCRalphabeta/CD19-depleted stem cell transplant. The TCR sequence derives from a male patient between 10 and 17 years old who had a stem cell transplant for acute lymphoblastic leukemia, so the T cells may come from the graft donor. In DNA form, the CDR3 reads TGTGCCAGCAGGGGGGGGCGCGGCTATGGCTACACCTTC. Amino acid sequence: CASRGGRGYGYTF.